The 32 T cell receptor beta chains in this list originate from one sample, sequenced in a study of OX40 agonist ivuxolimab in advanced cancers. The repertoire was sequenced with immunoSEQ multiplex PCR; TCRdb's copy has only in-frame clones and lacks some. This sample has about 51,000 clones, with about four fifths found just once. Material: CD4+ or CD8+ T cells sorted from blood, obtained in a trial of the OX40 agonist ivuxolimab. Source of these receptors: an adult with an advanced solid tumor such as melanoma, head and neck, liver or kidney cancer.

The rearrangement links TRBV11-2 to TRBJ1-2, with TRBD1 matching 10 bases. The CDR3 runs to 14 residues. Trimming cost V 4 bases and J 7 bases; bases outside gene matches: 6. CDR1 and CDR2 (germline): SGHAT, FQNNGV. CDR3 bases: TGTGCCAGCAGCTATCGGGACAGGGGTGTTGGCTACACCTTC. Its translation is CASSYRDRGVGYTF.

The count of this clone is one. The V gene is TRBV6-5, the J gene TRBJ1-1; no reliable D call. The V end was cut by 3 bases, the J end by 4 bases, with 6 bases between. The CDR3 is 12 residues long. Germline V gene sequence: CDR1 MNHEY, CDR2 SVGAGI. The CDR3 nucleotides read TGTGCCAGCAGTTATGGTGGCACTGAAGCTTTCTTT. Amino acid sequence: CASSYGGTEAFF.

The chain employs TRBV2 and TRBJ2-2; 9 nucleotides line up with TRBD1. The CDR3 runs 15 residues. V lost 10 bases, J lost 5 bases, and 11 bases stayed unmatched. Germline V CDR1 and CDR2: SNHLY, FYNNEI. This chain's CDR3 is CATETGGAGTGELFF. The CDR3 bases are TGTGCCACCGAAACAGGGGGCGCGGGGACCGGGGAGCTGTTTTTT.

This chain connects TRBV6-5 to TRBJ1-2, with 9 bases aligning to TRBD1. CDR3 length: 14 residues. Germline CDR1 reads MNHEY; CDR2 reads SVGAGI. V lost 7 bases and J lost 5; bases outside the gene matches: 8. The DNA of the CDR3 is TGTGCCAGCACTCAGGGGACAGGGTCGTATGGCTACACCTTC. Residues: CASTQGTGSYGYTF.

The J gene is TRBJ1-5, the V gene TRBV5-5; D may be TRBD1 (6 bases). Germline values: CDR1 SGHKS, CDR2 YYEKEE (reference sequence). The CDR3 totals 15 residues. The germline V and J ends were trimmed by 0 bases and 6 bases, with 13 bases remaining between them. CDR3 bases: TGTGCCAGCAGCTTGGACGGGGGCGGCGGTCAGCCCCAGCATTTT. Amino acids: CASSLDGGGGQPQHF. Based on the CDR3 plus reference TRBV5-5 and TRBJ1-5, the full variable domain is DAGVTQSPTHLIKTRGQQVTLRCSPISGHKSVSWYQQVLGQGPQFIFQYYEKEERGRGNFPDRFSARQFPNYSSELNVNALLLGDSALYLCASSLDGGGGQPQHFGDGTRLSIL.

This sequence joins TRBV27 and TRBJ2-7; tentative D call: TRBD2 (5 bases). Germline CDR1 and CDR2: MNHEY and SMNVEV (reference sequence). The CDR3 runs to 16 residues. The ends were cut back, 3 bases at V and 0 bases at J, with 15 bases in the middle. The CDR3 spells CASSFQGRTSSYEQYF. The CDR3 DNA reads TGTGCCAGCAGTTTTCAAGGGCGAACTAGCTCCTACGAGCAGTACTTC.

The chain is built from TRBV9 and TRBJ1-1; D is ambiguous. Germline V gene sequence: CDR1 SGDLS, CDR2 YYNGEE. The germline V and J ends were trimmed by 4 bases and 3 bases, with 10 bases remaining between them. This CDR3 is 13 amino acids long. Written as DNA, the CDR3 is TGTGCCAGCAGCCCATTTGGTGACACTGAAGCTTTCTTT. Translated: CASSPFGDTEAFF.

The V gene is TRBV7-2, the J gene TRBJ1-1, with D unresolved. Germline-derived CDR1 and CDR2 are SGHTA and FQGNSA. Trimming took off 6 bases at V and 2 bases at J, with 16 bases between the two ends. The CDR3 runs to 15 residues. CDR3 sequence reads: CASRPVGWGNTEAFF. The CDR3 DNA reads TGTGCCAGCAGACCCGTAGGATGGGGAAACACTGAAGCTTTCTTT.

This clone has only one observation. The CDR3 coding sequence is TGCGCCAGCAGCCAGGATAACAGGGAGCAGTACTTC. Translation gives CASSQDNREQYF. The V call is TRBV4-1, the J call TRBJ2-7, with D maybe TRBD1 (5 bases). CDR1 is MGHRA, CDR2 YSYEKL, per germline. The V end was cut by 3 bases, the J end by 7 bases, with 10 bases between. CDR3 length: 12 residues.

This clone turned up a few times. The CDR3 region is CASSMTDNQPQHF. CDR3 coding DNA: TGTGCCAGTAGTATGACAGACAATCAGCCCCAGCATTTT. The chain carries TRBV19 and TRBJ1-5, with a tentative D call TRBD1 (5 bases). Trimming took off 3 bases at V and 3 bases at J, with 6 bases between the two ends. CDR3 length: 13 residues. Germline V gene data show CDR1 as LNHDA and CDR2 as SQIVND (reference sequence).

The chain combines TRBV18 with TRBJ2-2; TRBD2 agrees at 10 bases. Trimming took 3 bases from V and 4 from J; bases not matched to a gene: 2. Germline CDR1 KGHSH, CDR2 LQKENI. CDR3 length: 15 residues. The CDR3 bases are TGTGCCAGCTCACCGGCTAGCGGGGGCACCGGGGAGCTGTTTTTT. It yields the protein CASSPASGGTGELFF. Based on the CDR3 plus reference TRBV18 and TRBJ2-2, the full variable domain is NAGVMQNPRHLVRRRGQEARLRCSPMKGHSHVYWYRQLPEEGLKFMVYLQKENIIDESGMPKERFSAEFPKEGPSILRIQQVVRGDSAAYFCASSPASGGTGELFFGEGSRLTVL.

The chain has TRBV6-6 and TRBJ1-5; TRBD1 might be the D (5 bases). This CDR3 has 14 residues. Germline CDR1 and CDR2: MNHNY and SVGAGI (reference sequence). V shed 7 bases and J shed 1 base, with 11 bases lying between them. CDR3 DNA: TGTGCCAGCACAGGTCGGGGGAGCAATCAGCCCCAGCATTTT. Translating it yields CASTGRGSNQPQHF.

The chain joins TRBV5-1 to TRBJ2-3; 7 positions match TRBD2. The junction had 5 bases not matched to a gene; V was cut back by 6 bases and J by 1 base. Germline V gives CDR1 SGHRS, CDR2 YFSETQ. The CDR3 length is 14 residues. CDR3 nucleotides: TGCGCCAGCAAGGCGGGGGTTCGCACAGATACGCAGTATTTT. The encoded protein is CASKAGVRTDTQYF.

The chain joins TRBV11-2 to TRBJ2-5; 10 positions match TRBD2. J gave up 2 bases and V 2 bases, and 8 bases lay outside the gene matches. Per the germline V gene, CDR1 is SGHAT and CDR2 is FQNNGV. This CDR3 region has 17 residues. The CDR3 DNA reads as TGTGCCAGCAGCTTAAGGTTGGCTAGCGGGGGTCAAGAGACCCAGTACTTC. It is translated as CASSLRLASGGQETQYF.

CDR3 protein: CASSISGGLQETQYF. CDR3 coding DNA: TGTGCCAGTAGTATTAGCGGGGGGCTCCAAGAGACCCAGTACTTC. V and J are TRBV19 and TRBJ2-5, with 10 bases identical to TRBD2. CDR1 and CDR2 (germline): LNHDA, SQIVND (reference sequence). V shed 3 bases and J 1 base; nucleotides not matched to a gene: 2. The CDR3 covers 15 residues.

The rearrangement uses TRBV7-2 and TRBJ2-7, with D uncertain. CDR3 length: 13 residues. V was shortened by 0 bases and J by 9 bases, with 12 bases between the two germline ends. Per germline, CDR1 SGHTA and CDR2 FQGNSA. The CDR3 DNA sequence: TGTGCCAGCAGCTTAGCCCGGGCGTCGGCGCAGTACTTC. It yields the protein CASSLARASAQYF.

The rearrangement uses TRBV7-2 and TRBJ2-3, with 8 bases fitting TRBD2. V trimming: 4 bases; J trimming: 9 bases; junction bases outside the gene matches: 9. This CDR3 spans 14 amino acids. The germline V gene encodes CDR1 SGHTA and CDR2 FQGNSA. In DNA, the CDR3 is TGTGCCAGCAGCTCGACATCGGGGGGGCGGACGCAGTATTTT. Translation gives CASSSTSGGRTQYF.

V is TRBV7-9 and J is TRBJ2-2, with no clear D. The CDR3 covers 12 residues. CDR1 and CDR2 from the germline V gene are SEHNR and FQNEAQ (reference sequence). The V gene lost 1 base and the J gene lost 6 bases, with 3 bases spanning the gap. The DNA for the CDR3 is TGTGCCAGCAGCTTAGGGGCCGGGGAGCTGTTTTTT. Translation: CASSLGAGELFF.

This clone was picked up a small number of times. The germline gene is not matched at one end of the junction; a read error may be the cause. The CDR3: CASSREVAGASLVF. In nucleotides, the CDR3 is TGTGCCAGCTCCAGAGAGGTGGCAGGGGCGTCTCTCGTTTTT. The J gene is TRBJ1-4, the V gene TRBV18; perhaps TRBD1 as D (6 bases). CDR1 is KGHSH and CDR2 is LQKENI in the germline V gene. This CDR3 has 14 residues.

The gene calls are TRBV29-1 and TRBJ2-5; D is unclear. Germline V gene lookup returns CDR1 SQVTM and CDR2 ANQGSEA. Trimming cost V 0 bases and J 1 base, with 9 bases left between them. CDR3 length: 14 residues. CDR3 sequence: CSVEDWEFQETQYF. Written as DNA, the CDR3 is TGCAGCGTTGAAGATTGGGAATTCCAAGAGACCCAGTACTTC.

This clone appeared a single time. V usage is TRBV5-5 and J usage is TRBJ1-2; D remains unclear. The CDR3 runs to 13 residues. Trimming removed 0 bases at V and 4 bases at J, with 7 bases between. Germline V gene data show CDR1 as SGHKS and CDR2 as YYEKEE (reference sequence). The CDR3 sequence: CASSLARGYGYTF. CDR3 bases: TGTGCCAGCAGCTTGGCCCGGGGCTATGGCTACACCTTC. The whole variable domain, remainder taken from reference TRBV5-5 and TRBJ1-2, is DAGVTQSPTHLIKTRGQQVTLRCSPISGHKSVSWYQQVLGQGPQFIFQYYEKEERGRGNFPDRFSARQFPNYSSELNVNALLLGDSALYLCASSLARGYGYTFGSGTRLTVV.

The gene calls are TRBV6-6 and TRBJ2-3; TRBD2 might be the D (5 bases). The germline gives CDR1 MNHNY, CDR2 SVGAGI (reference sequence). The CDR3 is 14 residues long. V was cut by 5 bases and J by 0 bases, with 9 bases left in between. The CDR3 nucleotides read TGTGCCAGCAGTACCCGGACTAGCACAGATACGCAGTATTTT. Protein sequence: CASSTRTSTDTQYF.

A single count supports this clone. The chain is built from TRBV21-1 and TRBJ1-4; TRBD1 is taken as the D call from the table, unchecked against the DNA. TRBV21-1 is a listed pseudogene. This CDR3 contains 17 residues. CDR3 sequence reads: CASSKALSGQLREKLFF. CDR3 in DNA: TGTGCCAGCAGCAAAGCGCTTTCCGGACAGTTAAGGGAAAAACTGTTTTTT.

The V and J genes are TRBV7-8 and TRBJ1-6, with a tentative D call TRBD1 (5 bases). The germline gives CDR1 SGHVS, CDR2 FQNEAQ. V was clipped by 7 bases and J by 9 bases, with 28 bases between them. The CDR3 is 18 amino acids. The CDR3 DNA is TGTGCCAGCACCGCCCGGGGAATGGTGTCGGGGGATACTTCACCCCTCCACTTT. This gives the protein CASTARGMVSGDTSPLHF.

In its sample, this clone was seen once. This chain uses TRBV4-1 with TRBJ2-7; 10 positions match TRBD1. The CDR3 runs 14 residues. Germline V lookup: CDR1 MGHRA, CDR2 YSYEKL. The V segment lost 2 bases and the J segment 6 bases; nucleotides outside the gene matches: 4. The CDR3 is CASSQLRQGAEQYF. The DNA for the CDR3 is TGCGCCAGCAGCCAACTAAGACAGGGGGCCGAGCAGTACTTC.

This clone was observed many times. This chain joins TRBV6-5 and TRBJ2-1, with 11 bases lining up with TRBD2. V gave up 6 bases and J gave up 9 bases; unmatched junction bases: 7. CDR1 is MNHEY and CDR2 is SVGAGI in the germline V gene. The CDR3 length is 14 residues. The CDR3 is CASRAGLAVGEQFF. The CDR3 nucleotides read TGTGCCAGCAGGGCGGGACTAGCGGTCGGTGAGCAGTTCTTC.

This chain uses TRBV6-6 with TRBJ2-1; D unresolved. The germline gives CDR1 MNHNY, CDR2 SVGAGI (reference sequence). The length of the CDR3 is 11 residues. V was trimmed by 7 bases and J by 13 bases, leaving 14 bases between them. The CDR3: CASTLGSRQFF. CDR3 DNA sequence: TGTGCCAGCACCCTCGGTTCCCGCCAGTTCTTC.

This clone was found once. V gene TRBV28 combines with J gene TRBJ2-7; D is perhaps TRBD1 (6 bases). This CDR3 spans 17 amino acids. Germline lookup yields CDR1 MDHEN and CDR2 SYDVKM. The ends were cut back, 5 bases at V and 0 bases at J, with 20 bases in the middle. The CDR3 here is CASSPDTGTISSYEQYF. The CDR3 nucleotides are TGTGCCAGCAGTCCCGACACAGGGACGATTAGCTCCTACGAGCAGTACTTC.

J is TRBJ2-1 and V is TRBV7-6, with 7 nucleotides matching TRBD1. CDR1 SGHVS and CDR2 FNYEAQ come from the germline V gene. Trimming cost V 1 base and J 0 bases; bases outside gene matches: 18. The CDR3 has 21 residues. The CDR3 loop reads CASSLVIGTASGISSYNEQFF. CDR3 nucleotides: TGTGCCAGCAGCTTAGTAATCGGGACAGCGAGTGGTATCAGCTCCTACAATGAGCAGTTCTTC.

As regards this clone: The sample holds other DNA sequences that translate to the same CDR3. CDR3: CASSTQGGYNSPLHF. The CDR3 DNA follows: TGTGCCAGTAGTACCCAGGGAGGCTATAATTCACCCCTCCACTTT. The rearrangement links TRBV19 to TRBJ1-6; D possibly corresponds to TRBD1 (5 bases). The ends were cut back, 4 bases at V and 3 bases at J, with 10 bases in the middle. The germline V gene encodes CDR1 LNHDA and CDR2 SQIVND (reference sequence). This CDR3 region has 15 residues.

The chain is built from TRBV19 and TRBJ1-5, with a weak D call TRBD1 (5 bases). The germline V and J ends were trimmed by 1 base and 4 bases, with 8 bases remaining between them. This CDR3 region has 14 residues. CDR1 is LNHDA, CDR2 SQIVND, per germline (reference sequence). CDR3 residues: CASSIVQGNQPQHF. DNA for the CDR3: TGTGCCAGTAGTATAGTCCAGGGTAATCAGCCCCAGCATTTT.

Written as DNA, the CDR3 is TGTGCCAGCAGACAGGGTTCGTTGGGCTACGAGCAGTACTTC. It is translated as CASRQGSLGYEQYF. The chain is built from TRBV6-1 and TRBJ2-7, with a tentative D call TRBD1 (6 bases). Trimming removed 6 bases from V and 3 bases from J, with 15 bases in between. Germline V gene lookup returns CDR1 MNHNS and CDR2 SASEGT. The CDR3 covers 14 residues.